The next 4 T cell receptor beta chains were all read from a single sample in a study of blood T cell repertoires in COVID-19. Generated by immunoSEQ multiplex PCR, the TCRdb table keeps only in-frame clones and is missing some. Of about 140,000 clones listed, 80% to 90% are singletons. Sequencing used PBMCs or T cells enriched from blood (not recorded which). Every receptor here comes from a middle-aged man who had recovered from COVID-19.

The chain joins TRBV20-1 to TRBJ2-2, with 11 bases that match TRBD2. Per the germline V gene, CDR1 is DFQATT and CDR2 is SNEGSKA (reference sequence). The CDR3 is made up of 15 amino acids. J gave up 6 bases and V 3 bases, and 6 bases lay outside the gene matches. The CDR3 nucleotides are TGCAGTGCTAGTTCTCTAGCGGGGGGTGCCGGGGAGCTGTTTTTT. Its translation: CSASSLAGGAGELFF.

CDR3 protein: CASSSGSTASPLHF. In DNA form, the CDR3 reads TGTGCCAGCAGCTCCGGGTCGACAGCTTCACCCCTCCACTTT. V and J are TRBV11-2 and TRBJ1-6, with D perhaps matching TRBD1 (5 bases). Germline V lookup: CDR1 SGHAT, CDR2 FQNNGV. The CDR3 runs 14 residues. V was shortened by 4 bases and J by 9 bases, with 13 bases between the two germline ends.

This chain uses TRBV7-9 with TRBJ2-1, with 13 bases lining up with TRBD2. Germline CDR1 is SEHNR and CDR2 is FQNEAQ (reference sequence). The V segment lost 5 bases and the J segment 2 bases; nucleotides outside the gene matches: 12. There are 19 residues in the CDR3. The CDR3 region is CASSPKLGLAGPPYNEQFF. CDR3 bases: TGTGCCAGCAGCCCAAAGCTGGGACTAGCGGGGCCCCCCTACAATGAGCAGTTCTTC.

The chain employs TRBV27 and TRBJ2-2, with D possibly TRBD2 on 6 matching bases. The V gene's germline CDR1 is MNHEY and CDR2 SMNVEV (reference sequence). The CDR3 consists of 14 residues. V dropped 1 base and J dropped 4 bases, with 7 bases sitting between them. The CDR3 loop is CASSLFGSTGELFF. The DNA of the CDR3 is TGTGCCAGCAGTTTATTCGGGAGCACCGGGGAGCTGTTTTTT.